A selection of T cell receptor beta chains follows, all from one sample in a study of blood T cell repertoires in COVID-19. Some clones are missing from TCRdb's copy, which holds only in-frame ones; the method was immunoSEQ multiplex PCR. This table holds 68,000 or so clones, 82% found once. The material sequenced was peripheral blood. All receptors derive from a human donor in a cohort sampled during active COVID-19. The CDR3 runs from the conserved cysteine through the conserved F or W. D genes are given only for firm matches. A row's size may be missing; if present it is once, few, many or a size class.

V gene	CDR3 length	clone size	D gene	J gene	CDR3 DNA	CDR3 protein
TRBV19	13	-	-	TRBJ1-2	TGTGCCAGTAGTCCAAGCTTTAACTATGGCTACACCTTC	CASSPSFNYGYTF
TRBV7-9	15	-	TRBD1	TRBJ1-3	TGTGCCAGCAGCTTATTCAGGGGGGCAGGAAACACCATATATTTT	CASSLFRGAGNTIYF
TRBV5-8	12	few	-	TRBJ1-1	TGTGCCAGCAGCCTCAGGTTCACTGAAGCTTTCTTT	CASSLRFTEAFF
TRBV11-2	14	-	-	TRBJ1-5	TGTGCCAGCAGCTTAGGACAGTTAAATCAGCCCCAGCATTTT	CASSLGQLNQPQHF
TRBV5-5	18	-	-	TRBJ1-5	TGTGCCAGCAGCTTGAGACAGGACACTTATTATAGCAATCAGCCCCAGCATTTT	CASSLRQDTYYSNQPQHF
TRBV7-3	15	once	TRBD1	TRBJ1-1	TGTGCCAGCAGCTTAACCCTGGGACAGCGATCTGAAGCTTTCTTT	CASSLTLGQRSEAFF
TRBV6-2/TRBV6-3	15	-	-	TRBJ1-6	TGTGCCAGCAGTTACCGGCCCTCCGGCGGTTCACCCCTCCACTTT	CASSYRPSGGSPLHF
TRBV4-2	12	-	-	TRBJ1-4	TGTGCCAGCAGCCTCGTAAATGAAAAACTGTTTTTT	CASSLVNEKLFF
TRBV5-8	15	-	TRBD1	TRBJ1-5	TGTGCCAGCAGCAGACTGGACAGGGGTGGACAGCCCCAGCATTTT	CASSRLDRGGQPQHF
TRBV11-2	12	-	-	TRBJ1-1	TGTGCCAGCAGCCTCCAGGGAAGGAACGCTTTCTTT	CASSLQGRNAFF
TRBV28	18	-	-	TRBJ1-1	TGTGCCAGCAGTTTATTCATAATATGGGGCAGGCCGAACACTGAAGCTTTCTTT	CASSLFIIWGRPNTEAFF
TRBV6-8	17	-	TRBD2	TRBJ2-3	TGTGCCAGCCGGGAGCCCTATCAGCGGGGGCGCACAGATACGCAGTATTTT	CASREPYQRGRTDTQYF
TRBV2	14	-	-	TRBJ2-5	TGTGCCAGCAGGGACAGGACTAGCTCGGAGACCCAGTACTTC	CASRDRTSSETQYF
TRBV3-1/TRBV3-2	13	few	-	TRBJ1-2	TGTGCCAGCAGCCAAGCTCGACAGGCTGGCTACACCTTC	CASSQARQAGYTF
TRBV6-1	13	few	TRBD1	TRBJ1-1	TGTGCCAGCAGGGAAGGGGGCCACACTGAAGCTTTCTTT	CASREGGHTEAFF